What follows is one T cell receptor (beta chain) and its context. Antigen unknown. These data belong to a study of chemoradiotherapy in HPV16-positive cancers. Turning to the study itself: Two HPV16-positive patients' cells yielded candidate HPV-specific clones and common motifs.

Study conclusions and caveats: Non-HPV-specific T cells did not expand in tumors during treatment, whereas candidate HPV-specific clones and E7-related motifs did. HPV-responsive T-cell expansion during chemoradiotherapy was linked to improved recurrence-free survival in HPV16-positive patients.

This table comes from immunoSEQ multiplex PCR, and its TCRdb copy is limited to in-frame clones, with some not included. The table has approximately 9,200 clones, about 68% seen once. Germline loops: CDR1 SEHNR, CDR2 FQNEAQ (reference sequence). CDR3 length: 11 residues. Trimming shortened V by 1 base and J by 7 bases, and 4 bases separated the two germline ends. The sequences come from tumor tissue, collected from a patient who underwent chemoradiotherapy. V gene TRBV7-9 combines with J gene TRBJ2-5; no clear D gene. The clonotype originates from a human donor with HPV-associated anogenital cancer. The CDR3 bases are TGTGCCAGCAGCTTAGTCGGGACCCAGTACTTC. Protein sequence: CASSLVGTQYF.